These 9 T cell receptor beta chains originate from one sample sequenced in a study of blood T cell repertoires in COVID-19. Generated by immunoSEQ multiplex PCR, the TCRdb table keeps only in-frame clones and is missing some. This table holds about 230,000 clones, about nine tenths found once. What was sequenced was peripheral blood. The receptors come from a man aged 50 to 59 with COVID-19, enrolled during active disease.

The chain links TRBV3-1 (or the pseudogene TRBV3-2) to TRBJ1-3, with D perhaps TRBD1 (6 bases). Trimming took 2 bases from V and 0 from J, leaving 14 bases between them. CDR3 length equals 17 residues. Looked up from germline, CDR1 is LGHDT and CDR2 is YNNKEL (reference sequence). DNA of the CDR3: TGTGCCAGCAGCCAAAGTGCGGGGGCGATCTCTGGAAACACCATATATTTT. Protein sequence: CASSQSAGAISGNTIYF.

This clone was counted a few times. The chain is built from TRBV9 and TRBJ1-4; D remains ambiguous. Germline CDR1 is SGDLS and CDR2 is YYNGEE. The CDR3 has 13 residues. V lost 4 bases and J lost 5, with 9 bases in between. The DNA of the CDR3 is TGTGCCAGCAGCCTAGGAGTCAATGAAAAACTGTTTTTT. Amino acids: CASSLGVNEKLFF.

This chain connects TRBV18 to TRBJ1-1, with 8 bases fitting TRBD1. CDR3 length equals 14 residues. Germline assignment: CDR1 KGHSH and CDR2 LQKENI. The V segment lost 3 bases and the J segment 5 bases; nucleotides outside the gene matches: 5. CDR3 sequence (DNA): TGTGCCAGCTCACCGGACAGGGATGGGACTGAAGCTTTCTTT. This gives the protein CASSPDRDGTEAFF. Looking up the rest from reference TRBV18 and TRBJ1-1 gives the full variable domain: NAGVMQNPRHLVRRRGQEARLRCSPMKGHSHVYWYRQLPEEGLKFMVYLQKENIIDESGMPKERFSAEFPKEGPSILRIQQVVRGDSAAYFCASSPDRDGTEAFFGQGTRLTVV.

The chain uses TRBV28 and TRBJ1-2; 8 nucleotides line up with TRBD1. V was pared by 3 bases and J by 4 bases, with 7 bases of the junction left unmatched. The V gene's germline CDR1 is MDHEN and CDR2 SYDVKM. This CDR3 spans 15 amino acids. The CDR3 DNA sequence: TGTGCCAGCAGTTTTCCCAGGGGGCTTGGCTATGGCTACACCTTC. Translation gives CASSFPRGLGYGYTF.

V and J are TRBV7-8 and TRBJ1-4, with D possibly matching TRBD1 (6 bases). The V end lost 5 bases, the J end lost 7 bases, and 17 bases lay between the germline ends. The germline V gene has CDR1 SGHVS and CDR2 FQNEAQ. The CDR3 loop spans 15 amino acids. In DNA form, the CDR3 reads TGTGCCAGCAGCCTTTCGGGGGGCGCGGGTGAAAAACTGTTTTTT. This translates into CASSLSGGAGEKLFF.

The chain uses TRBV29-1 and TRBJ2-7, with 7 bases lining up with TRBD1. The CDR3 spans 12 residues. V lost 4 bases, J lost 6 bases, and 6 bases stayed unmatched. The germline gives CDR1 SQVTM, CDR2 ANQGSEA. CDR3 in amino acids: CSVAGDSAEQYF. CDR3 DNA sequence: TGCAGCGTTGCCGGGGACAGCGCCGAGCAGTACTTC.

This rearrangement joins TRBV27 to TRBJ2-4, with unresolved D. Germline loops: CDR1 MNHEY, CDR2 SMNVEV (reference sequence). There are 17 residues in the CDR3. Trimming shortened V by 3 bases and J by 6 bases, and 21 bases separated the two germline ends. For the CDR3, the DNA is TGTGCCAGCAGTTTGACGACTGCCGGCATTTTCGGAAACATTCAGTACTTC. This translates into CASSLTTAGIFGNIQYF.

A few counts support this clone. J is TRBJ1-1 and V is TRBV3-1 (or the pseudogene TRBV3-2), with TRBD1 matching 9 bases. CDR3 size: 18 residues. Germline-derived CDR1 and CDR2 are LGHDT and YNNKEL (reference sequence). V shed 4 bases and J 4 bases; nucleotides not matched to a gene: 16. The CDR3: CASSPVPGTGSVGTEAFF. The CDR3, as DNA: TGTGCCAGCAGCCCAGTCCCCGGGACAGGGTCGGTTGGCACTGAAGCTTTCTTT.

This clone was seen just once. The gene calls are TRBV15 and TRBJ1-4, with D hard to call. In germline, CDR1 is LNHNV, CDR2 YYDKDF (reference sequence). The CDR3 length is 15 residues. Trimming stripped 0 bases from V and 8 bases from J, with 13 bases between. CDR3 nucleotides: TGTGCCACCAGCAGAGAGAGGATCGTTTTAGAAAAACTGTTTTTT. As protein: CATSRERIVLEKLFF.